This TCR beta chain was profiled in a study of cytomegalovirus exposure and HLA in healthy donors. Overall study findings and caveats: The majority of TCR sequences were rare, yet some public TCRs appeared in many donors. In the 95 to 150 validation repertoires, a later analysis found that first-cohort TCR clusters tended to co-occur.

Concerning this clone itself: Its antigen remains unidentified.

TCRdb keeps only in-frame clones here, not all; method: immunoSEQ multiplex PCR. The data show a few hundred thousand clones, with more than 80% seen just once and 0.75% to 0.85% held by the top ten. The CDR3 extends over 12 amino acids. V was clipped by 3 bases and J by 13 bases, with 13 bases between them. Germline assignment: CDR1 SGHTA and CDR2 FQGNSA. The sample consisted of PBMCs. V is TRBV7-2 and J is TRBJ2-1; the D gene is possibly TRBD2 (6 bases). This TCR was sampled from a woman between 18 and 29 years old in good health and CMV-seronegative. The CDR3 DNA reads as TGTGCCAGCAGCTTTCCGAGGAGGGTCCAGTTCTTC. It translates to CASSFPRRVQFF.